This is a list of T cell receptor beta chains from one sample in a study of shared clonotypes between healthy human individuals. Assay: immunoSEQ multiplex PCR; the TCRdb copy retains only in-frame clones and omits some. The sample carries 2,500,000 or so clones, 93% recorded once. The sequenced sample consisted of naive CD4+ T cells from PBMCs. These receptors came from a man between 18 and 35 years old in good health. Some clones in this sample may be carry-over from other donors' samples. The CDR3 runs from the conserved cysteine through the conserved F or W. D genes are given only for firm matches.

>TRBJ2-1|.|TRBV15
CATSRGGDEQFF
TGTGCCACCAGCAGAGGGGGGGATGAGCAGTTCTTC
>TRBJ2-1|TRBD2|TRBV18
CASSPGTSGSYNEQFF
TGTGCCAGCTCACCCGGGACTAGCGGGTCCTACAATGAGCAGTTCTTC
>TRBJ2-7|.|TRBV5-6
CASSLVGPDYEQYF
TGTGCCAGCAGCTTGGTGGGACCAGACTACGAGCAGTACTTC
>TRBJ2-5|.|TRBV7-2
CASSLGTVKETQYF
TGTGCCAGCAGCTTAGGGACAGTCAAAGAGACCCAGTACTTC
>TRBJ2-2|.|TRBV5-4
CASSGGRGTNTGELFF
TGTGCCAGCAGCGGGGGGCGGGGCACGAACACCGGGGAGCTGTTTTTT
>TRBJ1-2|.|TRBV30
CAWNRGAGYGYTF
TGTGCCTGGAATCGGGGGGCGGGTTATGGCTACACCTTC
>TRBJ2-7|TRBD2|TRBV7-9
CASSSSGRAYEQYF
TGTGCCAGCAGTTCTAGCGGGAGGGCCTACGAGCAGTACTTC
>TRBJ1-2|TRBD1|TRBV28
CASSWTGGLYGYTF
TGTGCCAGCAGTTGGACAGGGGGTTTGTATGGCTACACCTTC
>TRBJ1-5|TRBD1|TRBV2
CASSPGGGQPQHF
TGTGCCAGCAGTCCAGGGGGCGGTCAGCCCCAGCATTTT
>TRBJ1-1|TRBD1|TRBV27
CASSKGQGMNTEAFF
TGTGCCAGCAGTAAGGGACAGGGGATGAACACTGAAGCTTTCTTT
>TRBJ2-2|.|TRBV2
CASSLTVTGELFF
TGTGCCAGCAGTTTAACTGTCACCGGGGAGCTGTTTTTT
>TRBJ1-1|.|TRBV28
CASSFPRGGTEAFF
TGTGCCAGCAGTTTCCCCAGGGGCGGCACTGAAGCTTTCTTT
>TRBJ2-2|.|TRBV5-5
CASSLLTGTGELFF
TGTGCCAGCAGCCTTTTGACTGGCACCGGGGAGCTGTTTTTT
>TRBJ1-3|.|TRBV28
CASTGRDRNTIYF
TGTGCCAGCACCGGCAGGGATAGAAACACCATATATTTT
>TRBJ2-7|.|TRBV9
CASSAGLHSEQYF
TGTGCCAGCAGCGCGGGACTCCACAGCGAGCAGTACTTC
>TRBJ2-3|TRBD1|TRBV11-2
CASSPRTGADTQYF
TGTGCCAGCAGCCCACGGACAGGGGCTGATACGCAGTATTTT